This TCR beta chain originates from a study of blood T cell repertoires in COVID-19 (dated by TCRdb to 2018 to 2020). Broadly, across the study: The collaborator samples originated in the United States, Italy and Spain and spanned the acute and convalescent phases of COVID-19. The sample metadata nearly always contained a de-identified subject ID, COVID-19 status, age in years and sex. The material from the prospective study consisted of cDNA or gDNA derived from T cells, B-cell-depleted T cells, or PBMCs. Where available, HLA class I and class II types were obtained from metadata supplied by the sample provider rather than from assay-based typing. The repertoires were released in a freely available public database intended as a resource for research on the immune response to SARS-CoV-2. The samples were drawn from the first 160 participants of the ongoing ImmuneRACE study and from 1,254 subjects provided by 6 global collaborators. The dataset comprised deeply sampled blood TCRbeta repertoires from subjects exposed to, actively infected with, or recovered from COVID-19.

TCRbeta CDR3 regions were amplified from genomic DNA using the immunoSEQ Assay, a bias-controlled multiplex PCR. The original methods were these. The number of nucleated cells in each sample was estimated from the amplification of reference gene primers within the assay. Sequence reads were collapsed and filtered to measure the absolute abundance of every unique TCRbeta CDR3 rearrangement. For each sample, productive Simpson clonality was calculated as the square root of Simpson's diversity index across productive rearrangements. TCRdb provides this immuneACCESS table in a form limited to in-frame rearrangements. Some clones are lacking; in checked studies, under half of them reflect an unresolved V gene, and why the rest are absent is not known. The D gene and trimming were derived from the DNA, and the V and J assignments and clone size from that table. For this sample the table gives 200,000 to 250,000 clones, of which 85% were detected only once. The ten biggest clones cover under 20% of the sample.

As concerns this clone: Its antigen is still unknown. No much larger clone is present one base from it, and per-base qualities are unavailable.

V ends up 0 bases short and J 9 bases short, with an unmatched junction base count of 5. For CDR1 and CDR2, the germline V gene (reference sequence) lists MNHEY and SMNVEV. The CDR3 runs 15 amino acids, cysteine and phenylalanine included. Here the CDR3 DNA is all that survives: 45 bases in frame from base 1. Overall results and qualifications from the work: Clinical and demographic metadata were provided uncurated, with the amount varying by source and participant.

In the prospective study, participants were about 18 to 95 years old, resided in approximately 25 geographic areas of the United States, and were enrolled through a virtual design. In the prospective study, cohorts were assigned on the basis of participant-reported clinical history obtained from a screening survey and a study questionnaire. ImmuneRACE Cohort 3 recovered participants were defined by two consecutive negative NP/OP PCR tests, healthcare professional clearance, or symptom resolution. Each participant in the prospective study had whole blood, serum and a nasopharyngeal or oropharyngeal swab collected by mobile phlebotomists. Prospective study participants could optionally give additional blood draws and questionnaires over a roughly 2-month period. Blood samples from the prospective study were shipped frozen or at room temperature prior to DNA extraction.

The material sequenced was PBMCs or T cells enriched from blood (not recorded which). The chain links TRBV27 with TRBJ2-1, with 10 bases in between that match TRBD2. The TCR originated in a man aged 35-49 years who had recovered from COVID-19. The sequenced DNA is TGTGCCAGCAGTTTATCGTCTAGCGGGAGTGGTGAGCAGTTCTTC. It encodes CASSLSSSGSGEQFF.